What follows is one T cell receptor beta chain and its context. This specimen belongs to a study of blood T cell repertoires in COVID-19. Study overall: The United States, Italy and Spain supplied acute and convalescent COVID-19 samples.

Using immunoSEQ multiplex PCR, the repertoire was profiled, and TCRdb retains in-frame clones only, with some absent. Of tens of thousands of clones in the sample, around 88% were seen once. Germline loops: CDR1 MNHEY, CDR2 SMNVEV (reference sequence). The V end was cut by 5 bases, the J end by 8 bases, with 12 bases between. This CDR3 is 13 amino acids long. The TCR sequence derives from a woman older than 75 with acute or convalescent COVID-19. The chain joins TRBV27 to TRBJ1-4; perhaps TRBD1 as D (6 bases). The sample taken for sequencing was peripheral blood. In DNA form, the CDR3 reads TGTGCCAGCAGTCCGGGGGGCGCGGAAAAACTGTTTTTT. It translates to CASSPGGAEKLFF.